The clone carrying this T cell receptor beta chain has a single count. Its target is not known. Germline V gives CDR1 LNHNV, CDR2 YYDKDF (reference sequence). V lost 0 bases to trimming and J lost 4 bases; unmatched junction nucleotides: 5. The CDR3 is made up of 16 amino acids. Sequencing of TCR beta was performed on blood CD8+ and CD4+ T cells. Reverse transcription of roughly 0.5 to 1 ug RNA used random hexamers. TCR beta CDR3 was amplified by immunoSEQ covering 54 Vbeta and 13 Jbeta. TCRdb passed the immunoSEQ multiplex PCR reads through MiXCR, listing each CDR3 protein once. The sample lists about 240,000 distinct CDR3 sequences; 90% to 97% were seen once. The data are from a study of CD8 T cells in Susac syndrome. Study-wide findings and caveats: In Susac syndrome, CD4+ T cell repertoires lacked any clonal expansion.

The specimen was CD4+ T cells from PBMCs. The chain is built from TRBV15 and TRBJ2-3, with TRBD2 identical over 9 bases. This clonotype originated in a human donor with Susac syndrome. As DNA, the CDR3 is TGTGCCACCAGCAGAGAAATAGCGGGAGTCCCAGATACGCAGTATTTT. Translating it yields CATSREIAGVPDTQYF.